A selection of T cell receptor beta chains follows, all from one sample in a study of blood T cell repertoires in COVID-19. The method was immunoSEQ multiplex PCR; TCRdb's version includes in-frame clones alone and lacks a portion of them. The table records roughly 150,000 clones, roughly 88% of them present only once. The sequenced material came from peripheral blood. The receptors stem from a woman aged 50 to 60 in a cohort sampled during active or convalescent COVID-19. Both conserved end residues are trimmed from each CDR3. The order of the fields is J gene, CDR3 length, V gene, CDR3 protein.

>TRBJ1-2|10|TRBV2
ASSDHRVPYT
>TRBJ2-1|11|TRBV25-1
ASSQDSYNEQF
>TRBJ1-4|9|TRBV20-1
SAVSVEKLF
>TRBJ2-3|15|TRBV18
ASSPNRAGGGTDTQY
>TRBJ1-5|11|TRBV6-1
ASRDRDNQPQH
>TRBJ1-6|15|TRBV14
ASSQDPRGTYNSPLH
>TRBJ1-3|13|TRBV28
ASISPGTGGATIY
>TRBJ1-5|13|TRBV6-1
ASSEIRVLNQPQH
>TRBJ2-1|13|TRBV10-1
ASSVTLAGGNEQF
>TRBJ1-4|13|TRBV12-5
ASGLGTATNEKLF
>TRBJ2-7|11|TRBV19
ASSSRQAGEQY
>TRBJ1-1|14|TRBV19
ASSRLSGQGGTEAF
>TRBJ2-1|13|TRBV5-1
ASSDTGGSYNEQF
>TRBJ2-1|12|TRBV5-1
ASSGGGTYNEQF
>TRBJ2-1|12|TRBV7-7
ASSLGGQYNEQF
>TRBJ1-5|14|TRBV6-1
ASSDWGRGLYQPQH
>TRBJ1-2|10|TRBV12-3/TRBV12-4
ASSYAAYGYT
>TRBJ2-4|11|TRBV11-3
ASSLVGGGIQY
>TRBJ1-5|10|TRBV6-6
ASQQSNQPQH
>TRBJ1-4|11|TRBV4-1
ASSQGTVEKLF
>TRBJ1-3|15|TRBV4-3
ASSPLTNVRSGNTIY
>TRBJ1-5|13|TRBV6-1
ASSERRGPDQPQH
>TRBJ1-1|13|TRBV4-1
ASSKNRGPNTEAF
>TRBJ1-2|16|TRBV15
ATSRGDGAAGPGRGYT
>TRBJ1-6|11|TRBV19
ASRAVSGSPLH
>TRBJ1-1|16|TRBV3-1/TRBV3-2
ASSQELTKNRTDDSAF
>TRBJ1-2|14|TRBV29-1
SVEAGGQGGGYGYT
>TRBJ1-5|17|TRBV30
AWSVHRGRQGGRNQPQH
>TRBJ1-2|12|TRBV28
ASSPGLAGYGYT
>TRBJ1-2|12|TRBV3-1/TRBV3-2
ASSQGLASYGYT
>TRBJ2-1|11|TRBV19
ASSIQLAAEQF
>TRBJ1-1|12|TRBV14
ASSQFTWEVGAF
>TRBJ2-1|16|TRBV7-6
ASSLWTSGGSSYNEQF